A selection of T cell receptor beta chains follows, all from one sample in a study of long-term antiretroviral therapy in people with HIV. The table came from immunoSEQ multiplex PCR; TCRdb's copy has only in-frame clones and leaves some out. The table includes 15,000 to 20,000 clones, around 90% detected once. The sample was unsorted PBMCs, taken around 2.3 years before starting antiretroviral therapy. The origin of the receptors is a woman in her twenties or thirties with HIV. The CDR3 runs from the conserved cysteine through the conserved F or W.

CDR3 length: 16
J gene: TRBJ1-6
V gene: TRBV2
CDR3 protein: CASSVEQGRGGSPLHF

CDR3 length: 11
J gene: TRBJ1-1
V gene: TRBV19
CDR3 protein: CASTGFTEAFF

CDR3 length: 16
J gene: TRBJ2-1
V gene: TRBV7-3
CDR3 protein: CASSSLAGAHYNEQFF

CDR3 length: 16
J gene: TRBJ1-2
V gene: TRBV5-6
CDR3 protein: CASSLGQGLANYGYTF

CDR3 length: 18
J gene: TRBJ1-5
V gene: TRBV4-1
CDR3 protein: CASSQETGRLMKGQPQHF

CDR3 length: 13
J gene: TRBJ2-1
V gene: TRBV7-9
CDR3 protein: CASSLSSGNEQFF

CDR3 length: 16
J gene: TRBJ2-3
V gene: TRBV4-1
CDR3 protein: CASSQDPAGITDTQYF

CDR3 length: 18
J gene: TRBJ1-6
V gene: TRBV7-2
CDR3 protein: CASSLALVRSSYNSPLHF

CDR3 length: 16
J gene: TRBJ1-2
V gene: TRBV4-1
CDR3 protein: CASSQAGQTVNYGYTF

CDR3 length: 16
J gene: TRBJ1-3
V gene: TRBV10-3
CDR3 protein: CAISGGTGPSGNTIYF

CDR3 length: 16
J gene: TRBJ2-1
V gene: TRBV2
CDR3 protein: CASSERASGGAFEQFF

CDR3 length: 13
J gene: TRBJ1-2
V gene: TRBV5-4
CDR3 protein: CASSLANLYGYTF

CDR3 length: 13
J gene: TRBJ1-1
V gene: TRBV10-3
CDR3 protein: CAIRQGVDTEAFF

CDR3 length: 16
J gene: TRBJ2-1
V gene: TRBV5-6
CDR3 protein: CASSLGYQVSHNEQFF

CDR3 length: 15
J gene: TRBJ2-7
V gene: TRBV9
CDR3 protein: CASSVSGTGVFEQYF

CDR3 length: 14
J gene: TRBJ2-7
V gene: TRBV5-1
CDR3 protein: CASSLNGQTYEQYF